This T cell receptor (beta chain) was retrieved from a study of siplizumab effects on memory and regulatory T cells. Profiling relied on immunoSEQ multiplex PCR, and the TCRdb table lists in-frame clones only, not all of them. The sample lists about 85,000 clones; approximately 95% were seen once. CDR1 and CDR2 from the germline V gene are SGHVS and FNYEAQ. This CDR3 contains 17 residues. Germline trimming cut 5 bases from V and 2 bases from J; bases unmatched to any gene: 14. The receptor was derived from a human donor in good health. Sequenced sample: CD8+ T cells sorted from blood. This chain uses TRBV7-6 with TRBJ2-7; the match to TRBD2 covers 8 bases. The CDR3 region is CASSVGVVTSEAYEQYF. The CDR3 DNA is TGTGCCAGCAGCGTGGGGGTAGTGACTAGCGAGGCCTACGAGCAGTACTTC. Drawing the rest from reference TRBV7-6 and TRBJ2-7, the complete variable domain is GAGVSQSPRYKVTKRGQDVALRCDPISGHVSLYWYRQALGQGPEFLTYFNYEAQQDKSGLPNDRFSAERPEGSISTLTIQRTEQRDSAMYRCASSVGVVTSEAYEQYFGPGTRLTVT.